Following are 24 T cell receptor beta chains from one sample sequenced in a study of cytomegalovirus exposure and HLA in healthy donors. Sequenced by immunoSEQ multiplex PCR; TCRdb stores in-frame clones only, minus some. The sample has about 120,000 clones, about 85% seen once. What was sequenced was PBMCs. These receptors all stem from a man younger than 35 in good health and CMV-seropositive.

This chain uses TRBV11-2 with TRBJ1-5; 8 nucleotides align to TRBD1. The CDR3 spans 15 residues. Germline CDR1 SGHAT, CDR2 FQNNGV. Trimming at V came to 3 bases and at J to 1 base, leaving 2 bases not matched to a gene. The CDR3 is CASSFRQGSNQPQHF. CDR3 DNA: TGTGCCAGCAGCTTCCGACAGGGGAGCAATCAGCCCCAGCATTTT.

The chain is built from TRBV2 and TRBJ2-2, with D possibly being TRBD1 (6 bases). The CDR3 is 14 residues long. V gave up 7 bases and J gave up 3 bases, with 12 bases separating them. Germline V gene sequence: CDR1 SNHLY, CDR2 FYNNEI. The CDR3: CASKAQGYTGELFF. The CDR3 DNA is TGTGCCAGCAAGGCACAGGGATACACCGGGGAGCTGTTTTTT.

Only one count was recorded for this clone. The sample contains more than one DNA sequence encoding this CDR3. The chain combines TRBV6-1 with TRBJ1-5; TRBD1 matches at 9 bases. In germline, CDR1 is MNHNS, CDR2 SASEGT. J gave up 4 bases and V 6 bases, and 1 base lay outside the gene matches. The length of the CDR3 is 13 residues. In DNA, the CDR3 is TGTGCCAGCAGGGGACAGGGAAATCAGCCCCAGCATTTT. Translation: CASRGQGNQPQHF.

J is TRBJ2-7 and V is TRBV5-4; possible D gene TRBD2, 5 bases. V was shortened by 4 bases and J by 0 bases, with 17 bases between the two germline ends. This CDR3 comprises 16 residues. Germline V CDR1 and CDR2: SGHNT, YYREEE (reference sequence). CDR3 region: CASSPGGIRSSYEQYF. The DNA of the CDR3 is TGTGCCAGCAGCCCCGGAGGAATCCGAAGCTCCTACGAGCAGTACTTC.

The chain is built from TRBV10-3 and TRBJ2-1; no clear D gene. The CDR3 covers 13 residues. CDR1 is ENHRY and CDR2 is SYGVKD in the germline V gene. V lost 4 bases to trimming and J lost 4 bases, with 8 bases between them. CDR3 nucleotide sequence: TGTGCCATCAGTGCAACTTCTTACAATGAGCAGTTCTTC. It is translated as CAISATSYNEQFF.

The sample holds a few counts of this clone. Written as DNA, the CDR3 is TGTGCCTGGAGCGCAGGGGCAAGATCACCCCTCCACTTT. It codes for CAWSAGARSPLHF. The V and J genes are TRBV30 and TRBJ1-6; D is possibly TRBD1 (6 bases). Germline V lookup: CDR1 GTSNPN, CDR2 SVGIG (reference sequence). The V and J ends lost 3 bases and 10 bases respectively, with 13 bases between them. The CDR3 has 13 residues.

The genes are TRBV7-9 and TRBJ2-5; 8 bases fit TRBD2. This CDR3 has 15 amino acids. The junction had 6 bases not matched to a gene; V was cut back by 2 bases and J by 4 bases. Germline V gene data show CDR1 as SEHNR and CDR2 as FQNEAQ (reference sequence). The CDR3 region is CASSLRGGLGETQYF. The CDR3 bases are TGTGCCAGCAGCTTACGGGGGGGGCTCGGAGAGACCCAGTACTTC.

This clone was detected only once. The rearrangement links TRBV19 to TRBJ1-5, with D uncertain. The CDR3 consists of 16 residues. Looked up from germline, CDR1 is LNHDA and CDR2 is SQIVND (reference sequence). V was shortened by 1 base and J by 6 bases, with 16 bases between the two germline ends. The CDR3 loop is CASSIGRAAGGQPQHF. The CDR3 DNA sequence: TGTGCCAGTAGTATAGGGCGGGCAGCGGGAGGTCAGCCCCAGCATTTT. Full variable domain (rest looked up from reference TRBV19 and TRBJ1-5): DGGITQSPKYLFRKEGQNVTLSCEQNLNHDAMYWYRQDPGQGLRLIYYSQIVNDFQKGDIAEGYSVSREKKESFPLTVTSAQKNPTAFYLCASSIGRAAGGQPQHFGDGTRLSIL.

The chain combines TRBV4-3 with TRBJ1-5, with 9 bases identical to TRBD1. The CDR3 is 15 amino acids. CDR1 and CDR2 (germline): LGHNA, YSLEER. V lost 3 bases, J lost 4 bases, and 4 bases stayed unmatched. This CDR3 reads CASSQGTGRNQPQHF. The DNA of the CDR3 is TGCGCCAGCAGCCAGGGGACAGGGCGAAATCAGCCCCAGCATTTT.

The gene calls are TRBV20-1 and TRBJ2-7; D possibly corresponds to TRBD2 (6 bases). The length of the CDR3 is 11 residues. Trimming cost V 5 bases and J 4 bases, with 9 bases left between them. The germline V gene encodes CDR1 DFQATT and CDR2 SNEGSKA (reference sequence). CDR3 residues: CSAHGGYEQYF. DNA of the CDR3: TGCAGTGCTCATGGGGGGTACGAGCAGTACTTC.

This clone has ten or more counts. The chain employs TRBV6-1 and TRBJ2-3; 11 positions agree with TRBD2. The CDR3 runs to 15 residues. The V gene end was trimmed by 2 bases and the J gene end by 6 bases; junction bases not matched to a gene: 4. In germline, CDR1 is MNHNS, CDR2 SASEGT. CDR3 loop: CASSEFSGGADTQYF. The DNA for the CDR3 is TGTGCCAGCAGTGAATTTAGCGGGGGGGCTGATACGCAGTATTTT.

The rearrangement uses TRBV6-6 and TRBJ2-6, with D possibly TRBD2 on 5 matching bases. Looked up from germline, CDR1 is MNHNY and CDR2 is SVGAGI (reference sequence). This CDR3 has 15 amino acids. Deletions cut 2 bases from V and 12 bases from J, with 17 bases between. CDR3 residues: CASSYGEFFSSVLTF. The CDR3 DNA follows: TGTGCCAGCAGTTACGGGGAGTTCTTTTCCAGCGTCCTGACTTTC.

The chain employs TRBV5-4 and TRBJ2-1; 8 nucleotides agree with TRBD1. The length of the CDR3 is 15 residues. The germline gives CDR1 SGHNT, CDR2 YYREEE (reference sequence). V lost 3 bases to trimming and J lost 4 bases; unmatched junction nucleotides: 6. The CDR3 bases are TGTGCCAGCAGCTCCGGACAGGGCCAGTACAATGAGCAGTTCTTC. This gives the protein CASSSGQGQYNEQFF.

This chain joins TRBV29-1 and TRBJ2-3; D possibly corresponds to TRBD1 (6 bases). The CDR3 is made up of 12 amino acids. V lost 8 bases and J lost 6, with 15 bases in between. Germline lookup yields CDR1 SQVTM and CDR2 ANQGSEA. The CDR3 region has the DNA TGCAGCTTAAGGACAGACCTCGATACGCAGTATTTT. It is translated as CSLRTDLDTQYF.

V usage is TRBV11-2 and J usage is TRBJ1-1; 8 bases map to TRBD1. After removal of 4 bases from V and 8 bases from J, the junction contained 9 bases not matched to a gene. The CDR3 extends over 14 amino acids. Per the germline V gene, CDR1 is SGHAT and CDR2 is FQNNGV. The CDR3 nucleotides are TGTGCCAGCAGCTCAATGGACAGGGATACCGAAGCTTTCTTT. This sequence encodes CASSSMDRDTEAFF. Supplemented by reference TRBV11-2 and TRBJ1-1, the full variable domain reads EAGVAQSPRYKIIEKRQSVAFWCNPISGHATLYWYQQILGQGPKLLIQFQNNGVVDDSQLPKDRFSAERLKGVDSTLKIQPAKLEDSAVYLCASSSMDRDTEAFFGQGTRLTVV.

This chain uses TRBV18 with TRBJ1-2, with D possibly TRBD1 on 5 matching bases. Germline V lookup: CDR1 KGHSH, CDR2 LQKENI. V lost 8 bases and J lost 8, with 18 bases in between. This CDR3 spans 13 amino acids. The CDR3 DNA sequence: TGTGCCAGCGAACCCGGGGGTCTCGGGGGCTACACCTTC. Its protein product is CASEPGGLGGYTF.

The DNA of the CDR3 is TGCAGCGTTACGACCGGGACTATTAATGAAAAACTGTTTTTT. The encoded protein is CSVTTGTINEKLFF. The J gene is TRBJ1-4, the V gene TRBV29-1; perhaps TRBD1 as D (5 bases). This CDR3 spans 14 amino acids. The germline V and J ends were trimmed by 5 bases and 4 bases, with 14 bases remaining between them. The germline V gene encodes CDR1 SQVTM and CDR2 ANQGSEA.

V gene TRBV28 combines with J gene TRBJ1-6; D remains ambiguous. The CDR3 runs to 14 residues. Germline lookup yields CDR1 MDHEN and CDR2 SYDVKM. V was pared by 7 bases and J by 8 bases, with 15 bases between. CDR3 sequence reads: CASTRNTKDSPLHF. DNA of the CDR3: TGTGCCAGCACCCGGAACACTAAGGATTCACCCCTCCACTTT.

The V gene is TRBV6-1, the J gene TRBJ2-4; 10 positions match TRBD2. The CDR3 sequence is 15 residues long. V was clipped by 4 bases and J by 7 bases; unmatched bases: 7. Germline CDR1 MNHNS, CDR2 SASEGT. This chain's CDR3 is CASSVILSGGNIQYF. For the CDR3, the DNA is TGTGCCAGCAGTGTCATCCTTAGCGGGGGGAACATTCAGTACTTC.

This clone has a single count. The V gene is TRBV4-3, the J gene TRBJ2-1; perhaps TRBD1 as D (6 bases). This CDR3 has 15 residues. The V gene's germline CDR1 is LGHNA and CDR2 YSLEER. Trimming left V 4 bases short and J 8 bases short, with 18 bases between. The CDR3 here is CASSPQVGAGYEQFF. The CDR3 DNA reads TGCGCCAGCAGCCCCCAGGTGGGGGCTGGATATGAGCAGTTCTTC.

This clone has just a few counts. The gene calls are TRBV19 and TRBJ1-5, with a weak D call TRBD1 (5 bases). V was trimmed by 3 bases and J by 2 bases, leaving 14 bases between them. This CDR3 is 16 amino acids long. Germline V CDR1 and CDR2: LNHDA, SQIVND (reference sequence). The CDR3 region is CASSMAGLSGNQPQHF. The CDR3 nucleotides are TGTGCCAGTAGTATGGCAGGGTTGAGTGGCAATCAGCCCCAGCATTTT.

The V and J genes are TRBV28 and TRBJ1-6; no definite D call. Germline CDR1 MDHEN, CDR2 SYDVKM. This CDR3 spans 17 amino acids. Trimming stripped 6 bases from V and 7 bases from J, with 22 bases between. CDR3 protein: CASRPHPSGFRNSPLHF. Written as DNA, the CDR3 is TGTGCCAGCAGACCCCATCCTTCGGGATTCAGGAATTCACCCCTCCACTTT.

The V call is TRBV7-2, the J call TRBJ1-3; tentatively, D is TRBD1 (6 bases). The CDR3 extends over 14 amino acids. V was pared by 5 bases and J by 4 bases, with 12 bases between. The V gene's germline CDR1 is SGHTA and CDR2 FQGNSA. The DNA for the CDR3 is TGTGCCAGCAGCCCCGGGACATCAGGAAACACCATATATTTT. This sequence encodes CASSPGTSGNTIYF.

To note about this clone: The sample holds other DNA sequences that translate to the same CDR3. The chain joins TRBV6-4 to TRBJ2-3, with TRBD2 matching over 9 bases. J gave up 3 bases and V 2 bases, and 3 bases lay outside the gene matches. Germline V gene sequence: CDR1 MRHNA, CDR2 SNTAGT. This CDR3 has 15 residues. The CDR3 is CASSDGGGATDTQYF. The CDR3 DNA follows: TGTGCCAGCAGTGACGGCGGGGGGGCAACAGATACGCAGTATTTT.